The clone carrying this TCR beta chain was observed a few times. This entry comes from a study of cytomegalovirus exposure and HLA in healthy donors. With 5 bases clipped from V and 3 bases from J, the junction kept 7 bases outside the gene matches. CDR1 and CDR2 (germline): MDHEN, SYDVKM. The CDR3 has 17 residues. A multiplex PCR was run with 60 Vbeta primers and 13 Jbeta primers. Clones were read by immunoSEQ multiplex PCR, and TCRdb kept only the in-frame ones, dropping some. The sample carries about 87,000 clones, about 8% recorded once. This chain links TRBV28 with TRBJ2-4, with 13 bases matching TRBD2. This TCR came from a man aged 50 to 60 in good health and CMV-seronegative. Sequenced input: PBMCs. The CDR3 bases are TGTGCCAGCAGTCCGCCTGGACTAGCGGGAGTCAAAAACATTCAGTACTTC. This codes for CASSPPGLAGVKNIQYF.